Shown below are 30 T cell receptor beta chains from a single sample sequenced in a study of T cells in Graves' hyperthyroidism and ophthalmopathy. Researchers took RNA transcripts and amplified the TCR beta CDR3 regions from them. Using the HTBI primer set, a first-round RT-PCR was run on the TCR CDR3. TCRdb passed the multiplex PCR reads through MiXCR, listing each CDR3 protein once. The repertoire holds hundreds of thousands of distinct CDR3 sequences, with 15% to 18% as singletons. Sequenced sample: blood. These receptors were taken from a woman aged 18-29 years with Graves' hyperthyroidism.

This clonotype was detected many times. The CDR3: CASTGIGGGYGYTF. CDR3 in DNA: TGTGCCAGCACAGGGATAGGGGGCGGCTATGGCTACACCTTC. V and J are TRBV2 and TRBJ1-2, with 7 positions matching TRBD1. The germline V gene has CDR1 SNHLY and CDR2 FYNNEI. There are 14 residues in the CDR3. The V gene end was trimmed by 7 bases and the J gene end by 4 bases; junction bases not matched to a gene: 9.

This clonotype has just a few counts. J is TRBJ2-2 and V is TRBV4-2, with a tentative D call TRBD1 (5 bases). The CDR3 loop spans 16 amino acids. Germline V gene sequence: CDR1 LGHNA, CDR2 YNFKEQ. The germline V and J ends were trimmed by 0 bases and 5 bases, with 13 bases remaining between them. In DNA form, the CDR3 reads TGTGCCAGCAGCCAAGATGGGGCCCTCTATACCGGGGAGCTGTTTTTT. Translation gives CASSQDGALYTGELFF.

This clonotype has a count of ten or more. The chain links TRBV18 to TRBJ2-1; D unresolved. Deletions cut 2 bases from V and 8 bases from J, with 7 bases between. Germline assignment: CDR1 KGHSH and CDR2 LQKENI. The CDR3 runs 12 residues. Here the CDR3 DNA reads TGTGCCAGCTCACCATATACGGATGAGCAGTTCTTC. Encoded protein: CASSPYTDEQFF.

The chain recombines TRBV24-1 with TRBJ2-3, with TRBD2 identical over 7 bases. V was pared by 5 bases and J by 1 base, with 5 bases of the junction left unmatched. There are 15 residues in the CDR3. Germline-derived CDR1 and CDR2 are KGHDR and SFDVKD. CDR3 coding DNA: TGTGCCACCAGTGGCGCAGCGGGACGCACAGATACGCAGTATTTT. It is translated as CATSGAAGRTDTQYF.

This clonotype was observed at least ten times. The CDR3 loop is CASSEGTGHTEAFF. In DNA form, the CDR3 reads TGTGCCAGCAGTGAAGGGACAGGGCACACTGAAGCTTTCTTT. The J gene is TRBJ1-1, the V gene TRBV2, with 8 bases aligning to TRBD1. From germline, CDR1 is SNHLY and CDR2 FYNNEI. Unmatched junction bases numbered 1, after V lost 1 base and J lost 3 bases. The CDR3 totals 14 residues.

This clonotype was seen many times. The genes are TRBV7-2 and TRBJ1-2; possible D gene TRBD1, 5 bases. The germline V and J ends were trimmed by 1 base and 4 bases, with 13 bases remaining between them. Per the germline V gene, CDR1 is SGHTA and CDR2 is FQGNSA. The CDR3 is 15 amino acids. The CDR3 is CASSLVGTASYGYTF. CDR3 nucleotides: TGTGCCAGCAGCTTAGTTGGGACTGCAAGCTATGGCTACACCTTC.

This clonotype was picked up many times. The V gene is TRBV7-2, the J gene TRBJ2-4; no firm D call. The CDR3 extends over 13 amino acids. Germline V gene lookup returns CDR1 SGHTA and CDR2 FQGNSA. With 5 bases removed from V and 0 bases from J, the gap between germline ends came to 5 bases. The CDR3 nucleotides read TGTGCCAGCAGCAGTCTAGCCAAAAACATTCAGTACTTC. Its protein is CASSSLAKNIQYF.

The V call is TRBV19, the J call TRBJ2-3, with unresolved D. V shed 5 bases and J shed 6 bases, with 9 bases lying between them. CDR3 length equals 12 residues. Germline V lookup: CDR1 LNHDA, CDR2 SQIVND (reference sequence). DNA for the CDR3: TGTGCCAGTAGTCAAATGGGGGATACGCAGTATTTT. This encodes CASSQMGDTQYF.

This sequence joins TRBV20-1 and TRBJ2-7; the match to TRBD2 covers 14 bases. Germline CDR1 and CDR2: DFQATT and SNEGSKA (reference sequence). There are 13 residues in the CDR3. The trim removed 3 bases at V and 10 bases at J, leaving 5 bases unmatched. CDR3 coding DNA: TGCAGTGCTAGGGGACTAGCGGGAGAGGATCAGTACTTC. Encoded protein: CSARGLAGEDQYF.

This clonotype occurred many times. The chain combines TRBV29-1 with TRBJ2-5; 13 bases agree with TRBD2. Germline lookup yields CDR1 SQVTM and CDR2 ANQGSEA. This CDR3 comprises 15 residues. V lost 6 bases and J lost 5; bases outside the gene matches: 9. Written as DNA, the CDR3 is TGCAGCGTAGGACTAGCGGGAGAGCGGAGTGAGACCCAGTACTTC. Translating gives CSVGLAGERSETQYF.

This clonotype was detected ten times or more. The chain carries TRBV28 and TRBJ2-3; 13 bases fit TRBD2. This CDR3 contains 15 residues. Germline CDR1 and CDR2: MDHEN and SYDVKM. J lost 11 bases, V lost 5 bases, and 10 bases had no gene match. The CDR3 DNA follows: TGTGCCAGCAGTACCGGGACTAGCGGGATTGTTGGGCAGTATTTT. This sequence encodes CASSTGTSGIVGQYF. Combining the CDR3 with reference TRBV28 and TRBJ2-3 gives the whole variable domain DVKVTQSSRYLVKRTGEKVFLECVQDMDHENMFWYRQDPGLGLRLIYFSYDVKMKEKGDIPEGYSVSREKKERFSLILESASTNQTSMYLCASSTGTSGIVGQYFGPGTRLTVL.

This clonotype showed up many times. The V call is TRBV18, the J call TRBJ2-7; D uncertain. This CDR3 is 13 amino acids long. In germline, CDR1 is KGHSH, CDR2 LQKENI. V dropped 0 bases and J dropped 2 bases, with 5 bases sitting between them. CDR3 in amino acids: CASSPPEPYEQYF. CDR3 coding DNA: TGTGCCAGCTCACCACCCGAGCCCTACGAGCAGTACTTC.

This clonotype has ten or more counts. This rearrangement joins TRBV7-2 to TRBJ2-5; 13 nucleotides line up with TRBD2. CDR1 SGHTA and CDR2 FQGNSA come from the germline V gene. V trimming: 5 bases; J trimming: 5 bases; junction bases outside the gene matches: 5. The CDR3 is 15 amino acids. CDR3 nucleotides: TGTGCCAGCAGCACCGGACTAGCGGGGGTGGAGACCCAGTACTTC. Its translation is CASSTGLAGVETQYF.

This clonotype was seen at least ten times. The gene calls are TRBV29-1 and TRBJ2-7; 9 nucleotides agree with TRBD2. CDR3 length: 14 residues. The V gene end was trimmed by 7 bases and the J gene end by 6 bases; junction bases not matched to a gene: 13. The germline V gene encodes CDR1 SQVTM and CDR2 ANQGSEA. DNA for the CDR3: TGCAGCGCCTACATCCGCGGGAGGGAGGGCGAGCAGTACTTC. It codes for CSAYIRGREGEQYF.

This clonotype came up a few times. The V gene is TRBV6-5, the J gene TRBJ2-7; a weak D match, TRBD1 (6 bases). The CDR3 loop spans 15 amino acids. The germline V gene has CDR1 MNHEY and CDR2 SVGAGI. Trimming left V 3 bases short and J 2 bases short, with 14 bases between. The CDR3 reads CASSYPTTGTYEQYF. DNA of the CDR3: TGTGCCAGCAGTTATCCAACGACAGGAACCTACGAGCAGTACTTC.

This clonotype was counted at least ten times. V gene TRBV7-2 combines with J gene TRBJ2-7; D might be TRBD1 (6 bases). Per the germline V gene, CDR1 is SGHTA and CDR2 is FQGNSA. There are 16 residues in the CDR3. The V end was cut by 2 bases, the J end by 7 bases, with 21 bases between. CDR3 residues: CASSLTPNRVSPEQYF. CDR3 in DNA: TGTGCCAGCAGCTTAACCCCTAACAGGGTTTCCCCGGAGCAGTACTTC. The whole variable domain, remainder taken from reference TRBV7-2 and TRBJ2-7, is GAGVSQSPSNKVTEKGKDVELRCDPISGHTALYWYRQSLGQGLEFLIYFQGNSAPDKSGLPSDRFSAERTGGSVSTLTIQRTQQEDSAVYLCASSLTPNRVSPEQYFGPGTRLTVT.

The J gene is TRBJ2-6, the V gene TRBV6-1; 10 bases line up with TRBD1. CDR1 and CDR2 from the germline V gene are MNHNS and SASEGT. J gave up 4 bases and V 7 bases, and 10 bases lay outside the gene matches. The CDR3 is 17 residues long. In DNA form, the CDR3 reads TGTGCCAGCAATCCCGGGACAGGGGCTGGCGGGGCCAACGTCCTGACTTTC. Encoded protein: CASNPGTGAGGANVLTF.

Ten or more counts support this clonotype. The chain carries TRBV12-3 or TRBV12-4 and TRBJ2-5; D uncertain. The CDR3 is 14 amino acids. The germline V and J ends were trimmed by 5 bases and 5 bases, with 15 bases remaining between them. DNA for the CDR3: TGTGCCAGCAGTCCCAGAGGAGTTAGGGAGACCCAGTACTTC. Translation gives CASSPRGVRETQYF.

In its sample, this clonotype was seen a few times. V and J are TRBV9 and TRBJ2-3; TRBD2 matches at 10 bases. CDR3 length: 14 amino acids. Per germline, CDR1 SGDLS and CDR2 YYNGEE. V shed 1 base, J shed 4 bases, and the junction held 0 bases outside the gene matches. In DNA form, the CDR3 reads TGTGCCAGCAGCGTACTAGCGGGAGCAGATACGCAGTATTTT. Translated: CASSVLAGADTQYF.

J is TRBJ1-1 and V is TRBV5-4, with D perhaps TRBD1 (5 bases). V gave up 0 bases and J gave up 3 bases, with 12 bases separating them. The CDR3 spans 15 residues. Germline V CDR1 and CDR2: SGHNT, YYREEE (reference sequence). CDR3 bases: TGTGCCAGCAGCTTGGGGGGCCAAACGGACACTGAAGCTTTCTTT. This translates into CASSLGGQTDTEAFF.

This clonotype was recorded at least ten times. The chain recombines TRBV28 with TRBJ1-5, with TRBD1 as a possible D gene (5 bases). Trimming took off 6 bases at V and 8 bases at J, with 20 bases between the two ends. Germline CDR1 MDHEN, CDR2 SYDVKM. The CDR3 has 15 amino acids. The CDR3 DNA reads as TGTGCCAGCAGCCCCGAGTTGCGGGGCTTGGAGCCCCAGCATTTT. It codes for CASSPELRGLEPQHF.

CDR3 bases: TGTGCCACCCAACAGGCCGGGACTAGTGGGTATTTT. The encoded protein is CATQQAGTSGYF. The genes are TRBV11-2 and TRBJ2-3; TRBD2 matches at 8 bases. The germline CDR1 and CDR2 sequences are SGHAT and FQNNGV. The CDR3 is 12 residues long. The J segment lost 14 bases and the V segment lost 10 bases, leaving 14 bases of the junction unmatched.

This clonotype occurred many times. V is TRBV28 and J is TRBJ2-7; TRBD1 agrees at 7 bases. Germline V lookup: CDR1 MDHEN, CDR2 SYDVKM. The CDR3 extends over 15 amino acids. The J segment lost 0 bases and the V segment lost 7 bases, leaving 9 bases of the junction unmatched. The CDR3 bases are TGTGCCAGCAAACCCTGGGGGACAGCCTCCTACGAGCAGTACTTC. Protein sequence: CASKPWGTASYEQYF.

This clonotype was found a few times. This chain's CDR3 is CSARENRVYGYTF. The CDR3 DNA sequence: TGCAGTGCTAGAGAAAACAGGGTATATGGCTACACCTTC. The gene calls are TRBV20-1 and TRBJ1-2; D is perhaps TRBD1 (6 bases). V was clipped by 0 bases and J by 5 bases, with 10 bases between them. Per germline, CDR1 DFQATT and CDR2 SNEGSKA (reference sequence). The CDR3 contains 13 residues.

This clonotype was detected ten times or more. This chain uses TRBV11-2 with TRBJ2-7; D may be TRBD2 (5 bases). V was pared by 3 bases and J by 0 bases, with 12 bases between. The CDR3 totals 15 residues. Per the germline V gene, CDR1 is SGHAT and CDR2 is FQNNGV. The chain's CDR3 is CASSFGPGNSYEQYF. The CDR3 DNA is TGTGCCAGCAGCTTCGGCCCCGGGAACTCCTACGAGCAGTACTTC.

This clonotype was seen at least ten times. This chain connects TRBV12-3 or TRBV12-4 to TRBJ2-2; the D gene could be TRBD1 or TRBD2 (5 bases each). V was trimmed by 5 bases and J by 2 bases, leaving 15 bases between them. The length of the CDR3 is 16 residues. CDR3 region: CASSTGAGSNTGELFF. The CDR3 coding sequence is TGTGCCAGCAGTACCGGGGCAGGGTCTAACACCGGGGAGCTGTTTTTT.

This clonotype was counted many times. The CDR3 region has the DNA TGTGCCAGCAGTGTAAGTTATAGCAATCAGCCCCAGCATTTT. Encoded protein: CASSVSYSNQPQHF. The gene calls are TRBV2 and TRBJ1-5; no clear D. Per germline, CDR1 SNHLY and CDR2 FYNNEI. The CDR3 runs to 14 residues. V lost 4 bases to trimming and J lost 0 bases, with 7 bases between them. Supplemented by reference TRBV2 and TRBJ1-5, the full variable domain reads EPEVTQTPSHQVTQMGQEVILRCVPISNHLYFYWYRQILGQKVEFLVSFYNNEISEKSEIFDDQFSVERPDGSNFTLKIRSTKLEDSAMYFCASSVSYSNQPQHFGDGTRLSIL.

In this sample, this clonotype turned up many times. The J gene is TRBJ1-1, the V gene TRBV11-2, with 8 positions matching TRBD1. The CDR3 has 14 amino acids. V was pared by 5 bases and J by 3 bases, with 5 bases of the junction left unmatched. Germline V gives CDR1 SGHAT, CDR2 FQNNGV. DNA of the CDR3: TGTGCCAGCAGCACTAGACAGGGGTACACTGAAGCTTTCTTT. This gives the protein CASSTRQGYTEAFF.

This clonotype has just a few counts. The V gene is TRBV7-9, the J gene TRBJ1-1, with D unresolved. Germline V lookup: CDR1 SEHNR, CDR2 FQNEAQ (reference sequence). V shed 3 bases and J shed 10 bases, with 9 bases lying between them. This CDR3 region has 11 residues. The chain's CDR3 is CASSLDERAFF. The CDR3 DNA sequence: TGTGCCAGCAGCTTGGACGAGCGAGCTTTCTTT.

This clonotype was seen ten or more times. The chain is built from TRBV7-3 and TRBJ2-3; D gene unclear. CDR1 and CDR2 from the germline V gene are SGHTA and FQGTGA. This CDR3 is built from 14 residues. Trimming took 1 base from V and 0 from J, leaving 5 bases between them. Written as DNA, the CDR3 is TGTGCCAGCAGCTTAAAGGTCAGCACAGATACGCAGTATTTT. It is translated as CASSLKVSTDTQYF.